This T cell receptor beta chain was found in a study of T cell clonality in common variable immunodeficiency. Points on this clone: Its cognate antigen is unknown. Coverage ceases 3 residues before the CDR3 finishes, and the germline J gene fills in the end.

Study-level findings and limits: Reportedly, TCR beta sequences from common variable immunodeficiency showed fewer deletions and N-nucleotide insertions. CVID subjects had higher TCRbeta clonality than healthy controls, most marked in about a third. Authors noted CVID clonality's cause needs subpopulation repertoire sequencing.

Germline-derived CDR1 and CDR2 are GTSNPN and SVGIG (reference sequence). This CDR3 spans 15 amino acids. V was trimmed by 4 bases and J by 4 bases, leaving 19 bases between them. CVID subjects were some 15 female and some 27 male, aged roughly 8 to 65. This table comes from immunoSEQ multiplex PCR, and its TCRdb copy is limited to in-frame clones, with some not included. The sample presents fewer than 35,000 clones, none singletons. What was sequenced was peripheral blood mononuclear cells. V gene TRBV30 combines with J gene TRBJ1-2; D not certain. The source is a human donor with common variable immunodeficiency. The CDR3 reads CAWTATGRPFYGYTF. The sequenced CDR3 bases are TGTGCCTGGACCGCTACGGGTCGGCCGTTCTATGGC.